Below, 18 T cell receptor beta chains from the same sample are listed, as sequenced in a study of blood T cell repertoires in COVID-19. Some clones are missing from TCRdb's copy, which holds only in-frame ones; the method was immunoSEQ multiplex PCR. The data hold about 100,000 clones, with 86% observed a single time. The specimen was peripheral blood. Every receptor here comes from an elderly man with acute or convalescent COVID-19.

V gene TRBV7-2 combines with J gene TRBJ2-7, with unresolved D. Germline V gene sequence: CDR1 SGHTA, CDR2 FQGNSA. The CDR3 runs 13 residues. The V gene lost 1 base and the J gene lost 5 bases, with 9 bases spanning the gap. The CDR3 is CASSLGSPNEQYF. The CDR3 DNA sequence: TGTGCCAGCAGCTTAGGCAGTCCCAACGAGCAGTACTTC.

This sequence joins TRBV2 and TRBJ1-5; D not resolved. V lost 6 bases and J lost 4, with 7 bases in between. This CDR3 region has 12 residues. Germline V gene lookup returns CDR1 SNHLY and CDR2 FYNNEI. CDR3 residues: CASRGPNQPQHF. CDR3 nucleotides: TGTGCCAGCAGGGGCCCAAATCAGCCCCAGCATTTT.

The CDR3 spells CASSLIHVDEQYF. The DNA for the CDR3 is TGTGCCAGCAGCTTAATACACGTCGACGAGCAGTACTTC. The rearrangement links TRBV7-8 to TRBJ2-7; D is ambiguous. Looked up from germline, CDR1 is SGHVS and CDR2 is FQNEAQ. This CDR3 region has 13 residues. V was shortened by 2 bases and J by 5 bases, with 10 bases between the two germline ends.

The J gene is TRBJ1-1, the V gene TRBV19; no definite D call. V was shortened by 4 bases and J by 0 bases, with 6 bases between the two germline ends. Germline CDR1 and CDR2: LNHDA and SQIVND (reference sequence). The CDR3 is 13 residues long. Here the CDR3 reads CASSTQMNTEAFF. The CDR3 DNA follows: TGTGCCAGTAGTACACAGATGAACACTGAAGCTTTCTTT.

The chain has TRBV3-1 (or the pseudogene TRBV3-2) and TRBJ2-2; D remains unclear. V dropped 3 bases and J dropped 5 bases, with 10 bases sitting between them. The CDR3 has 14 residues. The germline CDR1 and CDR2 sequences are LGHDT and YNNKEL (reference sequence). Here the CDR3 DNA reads TGTGCCAGCAGCCAGCTATACCGGACCGGGGAGCTGTTTTTT. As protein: CASSQLYRTGELFF.

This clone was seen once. The CDR3 DNA sequence: TGTGCCAGTAGTATCACAGTTTATAGCAATCAGCCCCAGCATTTT. Its translation: CASSITVYSNQPQHF. The chain couples TRBV19 to TRBJ1-5; D gene unclear. This CDR3 spans 15 amino acids. The germline V gene encodes CDR1 LNHDA and CDR2 SQIVND (reference sequence). With 3 bases removed from V and 0 bases from J, the gap between germline ends came to 9 bases. Drawing the rest from reference TRBV19 and TRBJ1-5, the complete variable domain is DGGITQSPKYLFRKEGQNVTLSCEQNLNHDAMYWYRQDPGQGLRLIYYSQIVNDFQKGDIAEGYSVSREKKESFPLTVTSAQKNPTAFYLCASSITVYSNQPQHFGDGTRLSIL.

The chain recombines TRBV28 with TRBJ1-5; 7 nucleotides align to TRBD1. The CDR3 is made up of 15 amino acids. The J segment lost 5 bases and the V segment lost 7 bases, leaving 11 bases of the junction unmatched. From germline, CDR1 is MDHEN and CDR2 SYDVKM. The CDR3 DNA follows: TGTGCCAGCAACGCCCCGGGACAGAGTTATCAGCCCCAGCATTTT. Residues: CASNAPGQSYQPQHF.

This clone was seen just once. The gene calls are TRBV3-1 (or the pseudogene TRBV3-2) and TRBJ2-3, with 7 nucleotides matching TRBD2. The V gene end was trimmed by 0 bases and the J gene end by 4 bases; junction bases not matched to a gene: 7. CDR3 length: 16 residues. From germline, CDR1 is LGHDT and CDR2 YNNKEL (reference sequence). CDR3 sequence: CASSQDSGLPPDTQYF. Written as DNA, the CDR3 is TGTGCCAGCAGCCAAGATAGCGGGTTACCACCAGATACGCAGTATTTT.

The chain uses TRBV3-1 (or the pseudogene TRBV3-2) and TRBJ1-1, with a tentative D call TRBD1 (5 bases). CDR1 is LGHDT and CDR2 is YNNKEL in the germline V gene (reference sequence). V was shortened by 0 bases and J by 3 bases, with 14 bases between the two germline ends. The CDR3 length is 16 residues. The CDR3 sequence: CASSQDKKKGYTEAFF. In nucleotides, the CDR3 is TGTGCCAGCAGCCAAGATAAAAAGAAGGGGTACACTGAAGCTTTCTTT.

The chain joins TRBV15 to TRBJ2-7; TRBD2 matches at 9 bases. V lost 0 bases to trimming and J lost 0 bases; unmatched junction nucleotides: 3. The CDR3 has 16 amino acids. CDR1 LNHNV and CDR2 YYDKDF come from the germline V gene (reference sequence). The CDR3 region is CATSRDLAGVSYEQYF. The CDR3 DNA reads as TGTGCCACCAGCAGAGACTTAGCGGGGGTCTCCTACGAGCAGTACTTC.

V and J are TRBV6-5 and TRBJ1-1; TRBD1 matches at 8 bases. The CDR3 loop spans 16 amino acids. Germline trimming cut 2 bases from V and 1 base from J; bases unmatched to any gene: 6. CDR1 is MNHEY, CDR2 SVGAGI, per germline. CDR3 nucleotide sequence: TGTGCCAGCAGTTACCACGGACAGGGCGCGAACACTGAAGCTTTCTTT. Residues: CASSYHGQGANTEAFF.

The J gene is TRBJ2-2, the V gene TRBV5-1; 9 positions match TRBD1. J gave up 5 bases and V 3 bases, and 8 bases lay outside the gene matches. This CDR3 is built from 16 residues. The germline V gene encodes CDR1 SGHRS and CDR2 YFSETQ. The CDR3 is CASSSPGTGSTGELFF. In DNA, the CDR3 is TGCGCCAGCAGCTCCCCCGGGACAGGGAGTACCGGGGAGCTGTTTTTT. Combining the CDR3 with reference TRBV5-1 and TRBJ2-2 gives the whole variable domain KAGVTQTPRYLIKTRGQQVTLSCSPISGHRSVSWYQQTPGQGLQFLFEYFSETQRNKGNFPGRFSGRQFSNSRSEMNVSTLELGDSALYLCASSSPGTGSTGELFFGEGSRLTVL.

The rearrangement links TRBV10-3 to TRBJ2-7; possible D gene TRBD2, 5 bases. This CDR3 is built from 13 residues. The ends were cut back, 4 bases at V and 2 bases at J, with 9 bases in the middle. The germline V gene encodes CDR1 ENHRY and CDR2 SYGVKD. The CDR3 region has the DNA TGTGCCATCAGTGGTGACGGGACCTACGAGCAGTACTTC. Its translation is CAISGDGTYEQYF.

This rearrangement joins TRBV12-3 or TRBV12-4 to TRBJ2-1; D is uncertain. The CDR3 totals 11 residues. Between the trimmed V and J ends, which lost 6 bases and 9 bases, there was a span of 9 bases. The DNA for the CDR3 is TGTGCCAGCAGCCTTAGTCCTGAGCAGTTCTTC. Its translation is CASSLSPEQFF.

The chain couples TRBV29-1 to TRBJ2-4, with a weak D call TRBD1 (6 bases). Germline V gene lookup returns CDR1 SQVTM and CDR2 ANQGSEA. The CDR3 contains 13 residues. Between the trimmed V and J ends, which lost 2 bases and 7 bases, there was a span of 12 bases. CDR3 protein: CSVETGWGNIQYF. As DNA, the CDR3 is TGCAGCGTTGAAACAGGGTGGGGTAACATTCAGTACTTC.

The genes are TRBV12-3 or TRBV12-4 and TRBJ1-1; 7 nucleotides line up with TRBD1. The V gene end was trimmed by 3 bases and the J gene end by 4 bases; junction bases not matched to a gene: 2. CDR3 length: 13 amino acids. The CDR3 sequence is CASSFSGGTEAFF. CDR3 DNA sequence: TGTGCCAGCAGTTTTTCAGGGGGCACTGAAGCTTTCTTT.

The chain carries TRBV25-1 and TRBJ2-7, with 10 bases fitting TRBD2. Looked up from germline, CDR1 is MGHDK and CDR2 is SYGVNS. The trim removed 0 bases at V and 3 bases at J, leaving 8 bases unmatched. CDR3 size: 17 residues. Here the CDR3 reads CASSEYRLAGGGYEQYF. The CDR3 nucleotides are TGTGCCAGCAGTGAATATAGACTAGCGGGTGGGGGCTACGAGCAGTACTTC.

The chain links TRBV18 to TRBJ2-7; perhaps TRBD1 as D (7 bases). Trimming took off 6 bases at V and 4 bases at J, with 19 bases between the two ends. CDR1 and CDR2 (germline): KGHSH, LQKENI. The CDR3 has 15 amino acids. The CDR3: CASSMTGRIFYEQYF. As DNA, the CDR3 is TGTGCCAGCTCGATGACAGGGAGGATTTTTTACGAGCAGTACTTC.